Shown below are 27 T cell receptor beta chains from a single sample sequenced in a study of blood T cell repertoires in COVID-19. TCRdb's copy holds only in-frame clones and misses some; the assay was immunoSEQ multiplex PCR. Here the sample spans almost 400,000 clones, around 87% being singletons. Sequences were obtained from peripheral blood. These receptors came from a woman aged 55-69 years with COVID-19, enrolled during active disease.

This chain links TRBV2 with TRBJ1-2, with TRBD1 as a possible D gene (6 bases). Per germline, CDR1 SNHLY and CDR2 FYNNEI. CDR3 size: 12 residues. V was cut by 9 bases and J by 2 bases, with 10 bases left in between. In nucleotides, the CDR3 is TGTGCCAGTGGACAGAACAACTATGGCTACACCTTC. Residues: CASGQNNYGYTF.

V gene TRBV7-8 combines with J gene TRBJ1-6; possible D gene TRBD1, 6 bases. Trimming stripped 3 bases from V and 7 bases from J, with 16 bases between. The CDR3 sequence is 16 residues long. Germline V gene data show CDR1 as SGHVS and CDR2 as FQNEAQ. This CDR3 is CASSFMLTGPNSPLHF. Written as DNA, the CDR3 is TGTGCCAGCAGCTTCATGTTGACAGGACCGAATTCACCCCTCCACTTT.

This chain connects TRBV5-1 to TRBJ1-5, with 7 bases aligning to TRBD1. This CDR3 has 15 residues. Germline CDR1 SGHRS, CDR2 YFSETQ. Unmatched junction bases numbered 7, after V lost 4 bases and J lost 3 bases. The CDR3 is CASSVTGTPNQPQHF. CDR3 in DNA: TGCGCCAGCAGCGTGACAGGGACCCCCAATCAGCCCCAGCATTTT. The full variable domain, in which reference TRBV5-1 and TRBJ1-5 provide the parts outside the CDR3, is KAGVTQTPRYLIKTRGQQVTLSCSPISGHRSVSWYQQTPGQGLQFLFEYFSETQRNKGNFPGRFSGRQFSNSRSEMNVSTLELGDSALYLCASSVTGTPNQPQHFGDGTRLSIL.

This chain joins TRBV27 and TRBJ1-2; 7 bases line up with TRBD1. The CDR3 extends over 13 amino acids. Germline V lookup: CDR1 MNHEY, CDR2 SMNVEV (reference sequence). The V gene end was trimmed by 3 bases and the J gene end by 6 bases; junction bases not matched to a gene: 4. CDR3 DNA sequence: TGTGCCAGCAGTTTTTGGCAGGGGGATGGCTACACCTTC. Translated, it gives CASSFWQGDGYTF.

The chain joins TRBV5-1 to TRBJ2-5; a weak D match, TRBD2 (6 bases). The CDR3 is 13 amino acids. CDR1 is SGHRS and CDR2 is YFSETQ in the germline V gene. V lost 2 bases and J 5 bases, leaving 10 bases between the germline ends. CDR3 protein: CASSFTGVETQYF. The CDR3, as DNA: TGCGCCAGCAGCTTCACGGGAGTGGAGACCCAGTACTTC. The complete variable domain, with remaining parts taken from reference TRBV5-1 and TRBJ2-5, reads KAGVTQTPRYLIKTRGQQVTLSCSPISGHRSVSWYQQTPGQGLQFLFEYFSETQRNKGNFPGRFSGRQFSNSRSEMNVSTLELGDSALYLCASSFTGVETQYFGPGTRLLVL.

CDR3 sequence reads: CASSLVEGTEAFF. The CDR3 coding sequence is TGTGCCAGCAGCTTAGTTGAGGGCACTGAAGCTTTCTTT. The gene calls are TRBV11-2 and TRBJ1-1, with no clear D. The CDR3 is made up of 13 amino acids. CDR1 and CDR2 from the germline V gene are SGHAT and FQNNGV. V shed 1 base and J shed 4 bases, with 7 bases lying between them. The full variable domain, in which reference TRBV11-2 and TRBJ1-1 provide the parts outside the CDR3, is EAGVAQSPRYKIIEKRQSVAFWCNPISGHATLYWYQQILGQGPKLLIQFQNNGVVDDSQLPKDRFSAERLKGVDSTLKIQPAKLEDSAVYLCASSLVEGTEAFFGQGTRLTVV.

J is TRBJ2-3 and V is TRBV19; no definite D call. This CDR3 contains 13 residues. V lost 7 bases and J lost 8, with 16 bases in between. Germline V gene lookup returns CDR1 LNHDA and CDR2 SQIVND (reference sequence). In nucleotides, the CDR3 is TGTGCCAGTACTTCCAGTGTTGAGGTTACGCAGTATTTT. Encoded protein: CASTSSVEVTQYF.

The rearrangement uses TRBV7-2 and TRBJ1-2; 9 bases fit TRBD1. The V gene's germline CDR1 is SGHTA and CDR2 FQGNSA. The CDR3 runs 15 residues. Losses at the gene ends were 3 bases for V and 8 bases for J; bases not matched to a gene: 10. The CDR3 loop is CASSFGDRDLNGYTF. CDR3 in DNA: TGTGCCAGCAGCTTTGGGGACAGGGACTTGAACGGCTACACCTTC.

The chain has TRBV2 and TRBJ1-4; possibly TRBD1 for D (5 bases). CDR1 SNHLY and CDR2 FYNNEI come from the germline V gene. V lost 6 bases and J lost 6, with 20 bases in between. The CDR3 has 16 residues. The CDR3 sequence: CASSHGAGSRHEKLFF. The CDR3 DNA sequence: TGTGCCAGCAGCCACGGGGCGGGGTCCCGGCATGAAAAACTGTTTTTT.

The chain joins TRBV25-1 to TRBJ2-3, with D maybe TRBD2 (6 bases). Germline V CDR1 and CDR2: MGHDK, SYGVNS. CDR3 length equals 15 residues. Trimming removed 3 bases at V and 2 bases at J, with 12 bases between. CDR3 DNA sequence: TGTGCCAGCAGTGATCCTAGCGCCTCCACAGATACGCAGTATTTT. It yields the protein CASSDPSASTDTQYF.

V and J are TRBV9 and TRBJ2-7; a possible D gene is TRBD1 (6 bases). The CDR3 has 14 amino acids. Germline loops: CDR1 SGDLS, CDR2 YYNGEE. The ends were cut back, 4 bases at V and 1 base at J, with 12 bases in the middle. CDR3 coding DNA: TGTGCCAGCAGCTGGAGGACAGAGTCCTACGAGCAGTACTTC. It translates to CASSWRTESYEQYF.

Worth noting for this clone: The junction departs from germline at one end; a sequencing error may be responsible. This sequence joins TRBV7-7 and TRBJ1-5; 7 nucleotides match TRBD1. This CDR3 has 14 amino acids. Germline V gene sequence: CDR1 SSHAT, CDR2 FNYEAQ (reference sequence). The CDR3 DNA is TGTGCTAGCAGCTTACAGGGGCTGGTTCAGCCCCAGCATTTT. Translated: CASSLQGLVQPQHF.

The V gene is TRBV7-2, the J gene TRBJ1-2; no firm D call. Trimming removed 1 base at V and 10 bases at J, with 13 bases between. This CDR3 is 13 amino acids long. The germline gives CDR1 SGHTA, CDR2 FQGNSA. The CDR3 bases are TGTGCCAGCAGCTTAGATGGAGGGCGAGCCTACACCTTC. Residues: CASSLDGGRAYTF.

The chain carries TRBV28 and TRBJ2-7; D perhaps matches TRBD1 (6 bases). Per the germline V gene, CDR1 is MDHEN and CDR2 is SYDVKM. V was shortened by 10 bases and J by 2 bases, with 21 bases between the two germline ends. This CDR3 spans 15 amino acids. CDR3 in DNA: TGTGCCACCTTCCGGGACACACTAGGGGCCTACGAGCAGTACTTC. It yields the protein CATFRDTLGAYEQYF.

The chain joins TRBV19 to TRBJ1-5; D is undetermined. The CDR3 contains 12 residues. Trimming cost V 1 base and J 7 bases, with 5 bases left between them. In germline, CDR1 is LNHDA, CDR2 SQIVND (reference sequence). The CDR3 loop is CASSIARQPQHF. In DNA form, the CDR3 reads TGTGCCAGTAGTATAGCTAGGCAGCCCCAGCATTTT.

The rearrangement links TRBV21-1 to TRBJ1-5; TRBD1 reflects the table's D call only, with no check against the DNA. TRBV21-1 is termed a pseudogene. The CDR3 runs to 15 residues. CDR3 nucleotide sequence: TGTGCCAGCAGTCGAAAGACCGACAACTGTCGGCCCCAGCATTTT. It is translated as CASSRKTDNCRPQHF.

V gene TRBV28 combines with J gene TRBJ1-1; D gene unclear. The CDR3 has 15 amino acids. The germline V and J ends were trimmed by 3 bases and 1 base, with 12 bases remaining between them. The germline V gene encodes CDR1 MDHEN and CDR2 SYDVKM. CDR3 loop: CASSLSPGTNTEAFF. CDR3 nucleotide sequence: TGTGCCAGCAGTTTGTCACCGGGTACGAACACTGAAGCTTTCTTT.

The rearrangement uses TRBV18 and TRBJ1-1; TRBD1 is a possible D gene (5 bases). V was trimmed by 6 bases and J by 0 bases, leaving 8 bases between them. The length of the CDR3 is 13 residues. Germline loops: CDR1 KGHSH, CDR2 LQKENI. This CDR3 is CASSFRVNTEAFF. CDR3 coding DNA: TGTGCCAGCTCTTTCAGGGTGAACACTGAAGCTTTCTTT.

V and J are TRBV7-9 and TRBJ1-1, with D possibly matching TRBD1 (6 bases). The CDR3 totals 12 residues. From germline, CDR1 is SEHNR and CDR2 FQNEAQ (reference sequence). V was trimmed by 5 bases and J by 5 bases, leaving 9 bases between them. The DNA for the CDR3 is TGTGCCAGCAGCACCGGGACAACTGAAGCTTTCTTT. Its protein is CASSTGTTEAFF.

The V call is TRBV19, the J call TRBJ1-1; 10 bases fit TRBD1. The J segment lost 1 base and the V segment lost 7 bases, leaving 6 bases of the junction unmatched. Per germline, CDR1 LNHDA and CDR2 SQIVND (reference sequence). This CDR3 has 15 residues. As DNA, the CDR3 is TGTGCCAGTACCCCGGACAGGGGGGCGAACACTGAAGCTTTCTTT. Amino acids: CASTPDRGANTEAFF.

The rearrangement links TRBV7-9 to TRBJ2-6, with no clear D. Germline CDR1 and CDR2: SEHNR and FQNEAQ (reference sequence). This CDR3 has 15 residues. Trimming took 4 bases from V and 0 from J, leaving 7 bases between them. The CDR3 nucleotides read TGTGCCAGCAGCTCGTCCAGCTCTGGGGCCAACGTCCTGACTTTC. This translates into CASSSSSSGANVLTF.

The chain uses TRBV7-9 and TRBJ1-2, with D hard to call. Germline V gives CDR1 SEHNR, CDR2 FQNEAQ (reference sequence). The germline V and J ends were trimmed by 1 base and 8 bases, with 11 bases remaining between them. The CDR3 totals 13 residues. CDR3 sequence (DNA): TGTGCCAGCAGCTTAGAATGGGCTAACGGCTACACCTTC. Translating it yields CASSLEWANGYTF.

The rearrangement links TRBV18 to TRBJ2-5; no reliable D call. This CDR3 is built from 13 residues. Trimming removed 6 bases at V and 4 bases at J, with 12 bases between. Germline V gene lookup returns CDR1 KGHSH and CDR2 LQKENI. CDR3 sequence (DNA): TGTGCCAGCTCCCTGGCGGTTATAGAGACCCAGTACTTC. This gives the protein CASSLAVIETQYF.

The chain recombines TRBV5-4 with TRBJ1-6; 9 bases are a match to TRBD1. Germline assignment: CDR1 SGHNT and CDR2 YYREEE (reference sequence). This CDR3 is built from 14 residues. Trimming cost V 3 bases and J 14 bases; bases outside gene matches: 9. This CDR3 is CASSSDGTGRSLHF. CDR3 nucleotide sequence: TGTGCCAGCAGCTCGGATGGGACAGGGAGGTCCCTCCACTTT.

The chain employs TRBV28 and TRBJ1-2; D remains ambiguous. This CDR3 region has 15 residues. Germline V lookup: CDR1 MDHEN, CDR2 SYDVKM. V gave up 10 bases and J gave up 2 bases, with 20 bases separating them. Here the CDR3 DNA reads TGTGCCACCGACTACCGAGGACGGGAGAACTATGGCTACACCTTC. Its translation is CATDYRGRENYGYTF.

The CDR3 region is CASSLKQGSEQYF. The CDR3, as DNA: TGTGCCAGCAGCTTAAAACAGGGGAGCGAGCAGTACTTC. J is TRBJ2-7 and V is TRBV7-9, with 7 bases fitting TRBD1. Germline V gene data show CDR1 as SEHNR and CDR2 as FQNEAQ (reference sequence). The CDR3 extends over 13 amino acids. V trimming: 2 bases; J trimming: 6 bases; junction bases outside the gene matches: 4.

The chain employs TRBV3-1 (or the pseudogene TRBV3-2) and TRBJ2-3, with 8 bases identical to TRBD2. Germline CDR1 and CDR2: LGHDT and YNNKEL (reference sequence). The V and J ends lost 0 bases and 4 bases, in that order; junction bases with no gene match: 6. The CDR3 sequence is 16 residues long. This CDR3 is CASSQEDYGGADTQYF. For the CDR3, the DNA is TGTGCCAGCAGCCAAGAAGACTACGGGGGGGCAGATACGCAGTATTTT.